One sample yielded the 25 T cell receptor beta chains listed below, sequenced in a study of T cells after yellow fever vaccination. TCRdb reanalysed the 5' RACE reads using MiXCR and keeps one entry per CDR3 protein. The sample lists around 150,000 distinct CDR3 sequences, less than 9% occurring once. The sequencing used CD4+ T cells sorted from PBMCs, collected 5 to 6 days after the first yellow fever vaccination. All receptors come from a man younger than 35 who received the YFV17D yellow fever vaccine.

This clonotype was recorded at least ten times. V is TRBV12-3 or TRBV12-4 and J is TRBJ2-2; 9 nucleotides align to TRBD2. The CDR3 totals 14 residues. V was pared by 2 bases and J by 8 bases, with 3 bases of the junction left unmatched. The CDR3 loop is CASSLRLAGGELFF. The DNA of the CDR3 is TGTGCCAGCAGTTTACGTCTAGCGGGGGGGGAGCTGTTTTTT.

A few counts support this clonotype. The chain recombines TRBV4-2 with TRBJ1-2; TRBD1 is a possible D gene (5 bases). Trimming took 0 bases from V and 6 from J, leaving 23 bases between them. Per germline, CDR1 LGHNA and CDR2 YNFKEQ. The length of the CDR3 is 18 residues. CDR3 DNA sequence: TGTGCCAGCAGCCAAGAGGGGGTGGGGGGTTTGCGCCCGGATGGCTACACCTTC. Residues: CASSQEGVGGLRPDGYTF.

This clonotype occurred many times. The J gene is TRBJ2-1, the V gene TRBV7-2; 8 nucleotides align to TRBD2. CDR1 and CDR2 from the germline V gene are SGHTA and FQGNSA. With 5 bases clipped from V and 5 bases from J, the junction kept 8 bases outside the gene matches. The CDR3 length is 15 residues. The CDR3 coding sequence is TGTGCCAGCAGCCCCCGTTATAGCGGGGACAATGAGCAGTTCTTC. Translation: CASSPRYSGDNEQFF.

In this sample, this clonotype turned up a few times. The V and J genes are TRBV20-1 and TRBJ1-2, with D unresolved. This CDR3 has 12 amino acids. Between the trimmed V and J ends, which lost 1 base and 2 bases, there was a span of 5 bases. CDR1 DFQATT and CDR2 SNEGSKA come from the germline V gene (reference sequence). In nucleotides, the CDR3 is TGCAGTGCTAGAGGACGGAACTATGGCTACACCTTC. This sequence encodes CSARGRNYGYTF.

The CDR3 DNA reads as TGTGCCAGCAGTTTAGCGCGGGGGTACGATTCACCCCTCCACTTT. It codes for CASSLARGYDSPLHF. The V call is TRBV12-3 or TRBV12-4, the J call TRBJ1-6, with D maybe TRBD1 (5 bases). V shed 0 bases and J shed 8 bases, with 11 bases lying between them. The CDR3 is 15 residues long.

V usage is TRBV28 and J usage is TRBJ1-3; tentative D call: TRBD1 (5 bases). Per germline, CDR1 MDHEN and CDR2 SYDVKM. The length of the CDR3 is 15 residues. V shed 4 bases and J shed 0 bases, with 10 bases lying between them. CDR3 sequence reads: CASSSGPRSGNTIYF. CDR3 nucleotides: TGTGCCAGCAGTTCGGGACCCCGCTCTGGAAACACCATATATTTT.

Only a few counts were recorded for this clonotype. This chain links TRBV7-9 with TRBJ2-5, with TRBD2 matching over 13 bases. CDR3 length equals 15 residues. V dropped 6 bases and J dropped 5; count of bases not matched to a gene: 6. Germline V gene data show CDR1 as SEHNR and CDR2 as FQNEAQ (reference sequence). CDR3 sequence reads: CASRARGLAGETQYF. In DNA, the CDR3 is TGTGCCAGCAGGGCAAGGGGACTAGCGGGGGAGACCCAGTACTTC.

This clonotype was counted at least ten times. V gene TRBV12-3 or TRBV12-4 combines with J gene TRBJ1-2; a weak D match, TRBD1 (6 bases). Trimming removed 10 bases from V and 2 bases from J, with 17 bases in between. The CDR3 covers 14 residues. The CDR3 nucleotides are TGTGCCACTCGGTCGGGAGGGGGGAACTATGGCTACACCTTC. Encoded protein: CATRSGGGNYGYTF.

This clonotype was picked up a small number of times. The gene calls are TRBV19 and TRBJ2-5; a possible D gene is TRBD2 (7 bases). Germline-derived CDR1 and CDR2 are LNHDA and SQIVND (reference sequence). V was clipped by 1 base and J by 2 bases, with 17 bases between them. The CDR3 sequence is 17 residues long. The CDR3 DNA sequence: TGTGCCAGTAGTATAGTACCTTACAGGGAGGGACAAGAGACCCAGTACTTC. It is translated as CASSIVPYREGQETQYF.

The genes are TRBV6-2 or TRBV6-3 and TRBJ2-7, with D perhaps TRBD1 or TRBD2 (5 bases each). Looked up from germline, CDR1 is MNHEY and CDR2 is SVGEGT. The CDR3 length is 12 residues. V was pared by 8 bases and J by 6 bases, with 14 bases between. DNA for the CDR3: TGTGCCAGCGGGACCTACTGTTCCGAGCAGTACGTC. It is translated as CASGTYCSEQYV.

This clonotype was picked up a small number of times. This chain joins TRBV25-1 and TRBJ2-1; 12 nucleotides line up with TRBD1. CDR1 is MGHDK and CDR2 is SYGVNS in the germline V gene. This CDR3 is built from 16 residues. V lost 3 bases to trimming and J lost 9 bases; unmatched junction nucleotides: 9. CDR3 in amino acids: CASSDLPGQGAAEQFF. The CDR3 DNA reads as TGTGCCAGCAGTGATCTCCCGGGACAGGGGGCTGCTGAGCAGTTCTTC.

Remarks on this clonotype: This could be a read error, since a much larger clone is one nucleotide away. The chain has TRBV30 and TRBJ2-7; D possibly corresponds to TRBD1 (7 bases). The length of the CDR3 is 12 residues. The germline gives CDR1 GTSNPN, CDR2 SVGIG (reference sequence). The CDR3 reads CPWSSQGGEQYF. CDR3 DNA: TGTCCCTGGTCCTCGCAGGGGGGCGAGCAGTACTTC.

This clonotype was counted many times. V and J are TRBV28 and TRBJ1-1, with TRBD1 as a possible D gene (6 bases). Germline values: CDR1 MDHEN, CDR2 SYDVKM. The V and J ends lost 7 bases and 5 bases respectively, with 14 bases between them. The CDR3 consists of 13 residues. The DNA of the CDR3 is TGTGCCAGCATCTTGGGGACAAGGACTGAAGCTTTCTTT. This sequence encodes CASILGTRTEAFF.

Notes on this clonotype: One end of the junction is discordant with germline, which a read error may explain. The J gene is TRBJ2-2, the V gene TRBV5-4; perhaps TRBD1 as D (6 bases). CDR1 and CDR2 (germline): SGHNT, YYREEE (reference sequence). This CDR3 region has 12 residues. CDR3 residues: CASHRDTWELFF. CDR3 coding DNA: TGTGCCAGTCATAGGGACACCTGGGAGCTGTTTTTT.

To note about this clonotype: The junction differs from germline at one of its ends, possibly a read error. The chain has TRBV13 and TRBJ2-2; D is possibly TRBD1 or TRBD2 (6 bases each). The CDR3 runs 14 residues. The germline CDR1 and CDR2 sequences are PRHDT and FYEKMQ (reference sequence). CDR3 sequence reads: CAGSLGGGTGELFF. The CDR3 bases are TGTGCCGGCAGCTTAGGGGGAGGCACCGGGGAGCTGTTTTTT.

This clonotype showed up just a few times. The gene calls are TRBV6-1 and TRBJ2-7, with 7 bases that match TRBD1. Looked up from germline, CDR1 is MNHNS and CDR2 is SASEGT. V dropped 4 bases and J dropped 5; count of bases not matched to a gene: 8. This CDR3 spans 14 amino acids. CDR3 sequence: CASSARQGWDEQYF. The CDR3 DNA reads as TGTGCCAGCAGTGCTCGACAGGGCTGGGACGAGCAGTACTTC.

This clonotype was seen at least ten times. V usage is TRBV7-9 and J usage is TRBJ1-2; TRBD1 matches 9 bases. V trimming: 2 bases; J trimming: 4 bases; junction bases outside the gene matches: 5. CDR1 and CDR2 from the germline V gene are SEHNR and FQNEAQ (reference sequence). The CDR3 is 15 amino acids. CDR3: CASSLIGTGFYGYTF. The CDR3 nucleotides are TGTGCCAGCAGCTTAATCGGGACAGGGTTCTATGGCTACACCTTC. The full variable domain, its missing parts supplied by reference TRBV7-9 and TRBJ1-2, is DTGVSQNPRHKITKRGQNVTFRCDPISEHNRLYWYRQTLGQGPEFLTYFQNEAQLEKSRLLSDRFSAERPKGSFSTLEIQRTEQGDSAMYLCASSLIGTGFYGYTFGSGTRLTVV.

This clonotype was counted at least ten times. This rearrangement joins TRBV30 to TRBJ2-1, with D hard to call. The CDR3 is 15 residues long. V gave up 1 base and J gave up 6 bases, with 16 bases separating them. Germline V gene data show CDR1 as GTSNPN and CDR2 as SVGIG (reference sequence). The CDR3 here is CAWSEGALVSNEQFF. DNA of the CDR3: TGTGCCTGGAGTGAGGGCGCGCTAGTCAGCAATGAGCAGTTCTTC.

The chain recombines TRBV6-2 or TRBV6-3 with TRBJ2-4; the D is unclear. The CDR3 runs 15 residues. Germline V gives CDR1 MNHEY, CDR2 SVGEGT. V shed 0 bases and J shed 1 base, with 7 bases lying between them. CDR3 in amino acids: CASSYSGSAKNIQYF. The DNA of the CDR3 is TGTGCCAGCAGTTACTCGGGATCGGCCAAAAACATTCAGTACTTC.

Many counts were recorded for this clonotype. This chain connects TRBV6-5 to TRBJ2-7; possible D gene TRBD1, 6 bases. The CDR3 spans 15 residues. Germline lookup yields CDR1 MNHEY and CDR2 SVGAGI. V lost 5 bases and J lost 2, with 16 bases in between. The CDR3 region has the DNA TGTGCCAGCAGTCGCCTTCGCGGACAGACCTACGAGCAGTACTTC. This codes for CASSRLRGQTYEQYF.

The chain is built from TRBV19 and TRBJ1-2; TRBD1 aligns across 7 bases. Germline V gene data show CDR1 as LNHDA and CDR2 as SQIVND (reference sequence). The CDR3 is 15 amino acids. V lost 3 bases to trimming and J lost 5 bases; unmatched junction nucleotides: 9. The CDR3 loop reads CASSIRDRARYGYTF. The CDR3 DNA reads as TGTGCCAGTAGTATTAGGGACAGAGCTCGATATGGCTACACCTTC.

The chain combines TRBV20-1 with TRBJ1-2; TRBD1 agrees at 9 bases. CDR1 is DFQATT and CDR2 is SNEGSKA in the germline V gene (reference sequence). The CDR3 sequence is 13 residues long. Trimming removed 4 bases from V and 5 bases from J; junction bases left unmatched: 5. The CDR3 here is CSATGGQGYGYTF. The CDR3 coding sequence is TGCAGTGCTACCGGAGGACAGGGGTATGGCTACACCTTC.

This clonotype was counted ten times or more. The chain carries TRBV15 and TRBJ1-4; D remains ambiguous. Germline V lookup: CDR1 LNHNV, CDR2 YYDKDF (reference sequence). Trimming left V 8 bases short and J 0 bases short, with 10 bases between. This CDR3 spans 14 amino acids. This CDR3 reads CATSTVATNEKLFF. DNA of the CDR3: TGTGCCACCTCGACGGTTGCAACTAATGAAAAACTGTTTTTT.

This clonotype was picked up many times. This rearrangement joins TRBV9 to TRBJ1-1; 7 nucleotides agree with TRBD1. V lost 4 bases, J lost 7 bases, and 7 bases stayed unmatched. The CDR3 spans 13 residues. Germline loops: CDR1 SGDLS, CDR2 YYNGEE. The CDR3 loop reads CASSPRGRGEAFF. Written as DNA, the CDR3 is TGTGCCAGCAGCCCTAGGGGGCGAGGTGAAGCTTTCTTT.

This clonotype showed up just a few times. This chain links TRBV5-4 with TRBJ2-2; 7 bases align to TRBD2. Germline V gene lookup returns CDR1 SGHNT and CDR2 YYREEE (reference sequence). This CDR3 comprises 14 residues. After removal of 6 bases from V and 4 bases from J, the junction contained 6 bases not matched to a gene. Here the CDR3 DNA reads TGTGCCAGCATGCTCAGGGAGGGCACCGGGGAGCTGTTTTTT. Protein product: CASMLREGTGELFF.